A selection of T cell receptor beta chains follows, all from one sample in a study of human T cells and chemical hapten exposure. TCRdb reprocessed the RACE reads with MiXCR, giving one entry per CDR3 protein. The sample shows a few hundred thousand distinct CDR3 sequences, roughly 8% of them seen only once. The input for sequencing was whole blood, taken in connection with sensitization to the hapten diphenylcyclopropenone (DPC). These receptors all stem from a man younger than 35 with alopecia areata. Some clones in this sample may be carry-over from other donors' samples. Each CDR3 is given with its conserved first and last residue. A D gene is named only where the DNA matches it firmly. The size field is filled for only some rows; it gives once, few, many or a size class.

d_call,clone_size,j_call,v_call,cdr3_nt,cdr3_aa
-,many,TRBJ2-7,TRBV6-2/TRBV6-3,TGTGCCAGCAGTTACGCCTCGCAGGACAGCTCCTACGAGCAGTACTTC,CASSYASQDSSYEQYF
-,many,TRBJ2-1,TRBV18,TGTGCCAGCTCACCACGGGATGAGCAGTTCTTC,CASSPRDEQFF
-,many,TRBJ1-4,TRBV5-8,TGTGCCAGCAGCTTGGAGCCAGCTAATGAAAAACTGTTTTTT,CASSLEPANEKLFF
TRBD1,few,TRBJ2-7,TRBV6-6,TGTGCCAGCAGTTATGGGGCCCTGACAGGGATCTCCTACGAGCAGTACTTC,CASSYGALTGISYEQYF
-,many,TRBJ2-3,TRBV5-6,TGTGCCAGCAGCTTGGGGCAGGGAGGCAGTTTTTTCACAGATACGCAGTATTTT,CASSLGQGGSFFTDTQYF
TRBD1,-,TRBJ1-2,TRBV7-2,TGTGCCAGCATCCGGTCCTTGGACAGGAACTATGGCTACACCTTC,CASIRSLDRNYGYTF
TRBD1,few,TRBJ1-1,TRBV27,TGTGCCAGCAGCATGAAGACCGGGACAGAGCTTGAAGCTTTCTTT,CASSMKTGTELEAFF
TRBD1,few,TRBJ2-3,TRBV5-1,TGCGCCAGCAGCCCCTGGGACAGCCGCACAGATACGCAGTATTTT,CASSPWDSRTDTQYF
-,-,TRBJ2-3,TRBV6-5,TGTGCCAGCAGTGCCGGGATTATCACAGATACGCAGTATTTT,CASSAGIITDTQYF
-,few,TRBJ2-7,TRBV4-1,TGCGCCAGCAGCCAAGGGGGTGGCCCTGCGGCCTACGAGCAGTACTTC,CASSQGGGPAAYEQYF
-,-,TRBJ2-1,TRBV3-1,TGTGCCAGCAGCCGAGTGGCCAATGAGCAGTTCTTC,CASSRVANEQFF
TRBD1,-,TRBJ2-7,TRBV12-3/TRBV12-4,TGTGCCAGCAGTCGGACAGGGGGCGGGTACGAGCAGTACTTC,CASSRTGGGYEQYF
-,many,TRBJ2-1,TRBV6-6,TGTGCCAGCAGTCGGGTCGCGACACCTATATACAATGAGCAGTTCTTC,CASSRVATPIYNEQFF
TRBD1,-,TRBJ2-1,TRBV6-1,TGTGCCAGCAGTGATGGGACAGGCCTCGCGCAGTTCTTC,CASSDGTGLAQFF
TRBD2,-,TRBJ2-1,TRBV6-6,TGTGCCAGCAGTTACGTACTAGCGGGGTTCCACAATGAGCAGTTCTTC,CASSYVLAGFHNEQFF
-,-,TRBJ1-6,TRBV9,TGTGCCAGCAGCGTAGAAGGATCACCCCTCCACTTT,CASSVEGSPLHF
-,-,TRBJ1-1,TRBV7-2,TGTGCCAGCAGCCTAGGGGAGGGGGGCGGCACTGAAGCTTTCTTT,CASSLGEGGGTEAFF
TRBD2,-,TRBJ2-1,TRBV6-1,TGTGCCAGCAGTGTGACTAGCGGATACAATGAGCAGTTCTTC,CASSVTSGYNEQFF
TRBD1,-,TRBJ2-2,TRBV7-2,TGTGCCAGCAGACAAACAGGGGGCACCGGGGAGCTGTTTTTT,CASRQTGGTGELFF
-,many,TRBJ1-6,TRBV4-3,TGCGCCAGCAGCCCCCGGCGCAGGGGTTCACCCCTCCACTTT,CASSPRRRGSPLHF
-,once,TRBJ2-2,TRBV6-2/TRBV6-3,TGTGCCAGCAGGAGGCCAGGGTCGAACACCGGGGAGCTGTTTTTT,CASRRPGSNTGELFF
-,-,TRBJ2-5,TRBV4-3,TGCGCCAGCAGCCAGGGACTGGGGTTCCAAGAGACCCAGTACTTC,CASSQGLGFQETQYF
TRBD1,many,TRBJ1-1,TRBV5-1,TGCGCCAGCAGCTTCACAGGGGTGAACACTGAAGCTTTCTTT,CASSFTGVNTEAFF
-,many,TRBJ2-4,TRBV4-3,TGCGCCAGCAGCCAAGACGTGATTTCCCTAGCCAAAAACATTCAGTACTTC,CASSQDVISLAKNIQYF
-,-,TRBJ2-1,TRBV3-1,TGTGCCAGCAGCCAAGTAGATTCGCATGAGCAGTTCTTC,CASSQVDSHEQFF
-,many,TRBJ2-3,TRBV11-1,TGTGCCAGCAGCTCCCGGCGGGGGCTGACAGATACGCAGTATTTT,CASSSRRGLTDTQYF
-,few,TRBJ1-1,TRBV6-2/TRBV6-3,TGTGCCAGCAGTTACTCGTCTCCGAATGAAGCTTTCTTT,CASSYSSPNEAFF
TRBD1,-,TRBJ1-2,TRBV29-1,TGCAGCGTTGGGGACAGACGATTC,CSVGDRRF
TRBD1,-,TRBJ1-2,TRBV4-3,TGCGCCAGCAGCCAGACCCGGGACAGGGGTGATGGCTACACCTTC,CASSQTRDRGDGYTF
-,few,TRBJ1-2,TRBV6-2/TRBV6-3,TGTGCCAGCACTAGGAGACAGGCCTATGGCTACACCTTC,CASTRRQAYGYTF
-,many,TRBJ2-2,TRBV4-3,TGCGCCAGCAGCCAATCCCAGCTTCCGAACACCGGGGAGCTGTTTTTT,CASSQSQLPNTGELFF
TRBD1,few,TRBJ1-5,TRBV20-1,TGCAGTGCCTCACCCCGGGACAGAAATCAGCCCCAGCATTTT,CSASPRDRNQPQHF
-,few,TRBJ1-1,TRBV29-1,TGCAGCGCCGGACGAACCAACACTGAAGCTTTCTTT,CSAGRTNTEAFF
-,-,TRBJ1-1,TRBV7-2,TGTGCCAGCAGCCACGAGGGGCTCCACACTGAAGCTTTCTTT,CASSHEGLHTEAFF
-,many,TRBJ2-1,TRBV28,TGTGCCAGCATCTCTAGCGCGTCCGATGTTCAGCAGTTCTTC,CASISSASDVQQFF
TRBD1,few,TRBJ1-6,TRBV6-5,TGTGCCAGCAGTCCATCGACAGGGTGGCGCCGTTCACCCCTCCACTTT,CASSPSTGWRRSPLHF
-,few,TRBJ1-6,TRBV7-2,TGTGCCAGCAGGAGGGGTCTTAATTCACCCCTCCACTTT,CASRRGLNSPLHF
-,-,TRBJ1-1,TRBV25-1,TGTGCCAGCAGTCACCACGGAGGGAACACTGAAGCTTTCTTT,CASSHHGGNTEAFF
-,many,TRBJ1-6,TRBV6-2/TRBV6-3,TGTGCCAGCAGTTACCGGACAGTCGCTTATTCACCCCTCCACTTT,CASSYRTVAYSPLHF
-,many,TRBJ1-4,TRBV7-3,TGTGCCAGCAGCTTTGGCGTGGCGGACGCAACTAATGAAAAACTGTTTTTT,CASSFGVADATNEKLFF
-,few,TRBJ1-1,TRBV29-1,TGCAGCTTGCGGACAGCTAACACTGAAGCTTTCTTT,CSLRTANTEAFF
-,-,TRBJ1-1,TRBV20-1,TGCAGTGCTAGGTACAGGGAAGTTGGTACTGAAGCTTTCTTT,CSARYREVGTEAFF
-,few,TRBJ1-2,TRBV29-1,TGCAGCGTTCTAGAGCCGATCCGCTACACCTTC,CSVLEPIRYTF
-,few,TRBJ2-5,TRBV6-2/TRBV6-3,TGTGCCAGCAGTTACGTCCCAGTAAAGGGAAGGGGAGAGACCCAGTACTTC,CASSYVPVKGRGETQYF
-,-,TRBJ1-1,TRBV18,TGTACCAGCTCAGGGTCGGGACTCGGGGTGAACACTGAAGCTTTCTTT,CTSSGSGLGVNTEAFF
TRBD1,-,TRBJ1-1,TRBV29-1,TGCAGCGTTGAAGATCTAGAGGACAGGGGGCGGACGAACACTGAAGCTTTCTTT,CSVEDLEDRGRTNTEAFF
-,-,TRBJ1-2,TRBV6-5,TGTGCCAGCAGTTCGGACAGACGCTATGGCTACACCTTC,CASSSDRRYGYTF
-,many,TRBJ2-5,TRBV5-5,TGTGCCAGCAGCTTGCCACCAGAAGAGACCCAGTACTTC,CASSLPPEETQYF
-,many,TRBJ2-1,TRBV7-9,TGTGCCAGCAGATTTCGTGGGAGATCCTACAATGAGCAGTTCTTC,CASRFRGRSYNEQFF
TRBD2,-,TRBJ2-7,TRBV12-3/TRBV12-4,TGTGCCAGCAGCCTAGCGGGGGACGCCTCCTACGAGCAGTACTTC,CASSLAGDASYEQYF
TRBD2,few,TRBJ2-1,TRBV28,TGTGCCAGCAGTTTATATGGGACTAGCGGGGGGACCTACAATGAGCAGTTCTTC,CASSLYGTSGGTYNEQFF
-,many,TRBJ1-1,TRBV9,TGTGCCAGCACTGAGGACCAAAACACTGAAGCTTTCTTT,CASTEDQNTEAFF
-,few,TRBJ1-1,TRBV7-9,TGTGCCAGCAGCCCCCGGGCAGACGGGACTGAAGCTTTCTTT,CASSPRADGTEAFF
-,-,TRBJ2-5,TRBV12-3/TRBV12-4,TGTGCCAGCAGCCCGGGGGCTCTTGAGACCCAGTACTTC,CASSPGALETQYF
TRBD1,-,TRBJ1-2,TRBV6-6,TGTGCCAGCAGTCCAGGGGGAAGGGATGGCTACACCTTC,CASSPGGRDGYTF
TRBD1,-,TRBJ1-1,TRBV7-9,TGTGCCAGCAGCCCACTCCAGACAGGGGGCCACACTGAAGCTTTCTTT,CASSPLQTGGHTEAFF
-,few,TRBJ2-7,TRBV10-1,TGCGCCAGCAGTGAGTCTAGTGTAGGCTACGAGCAGTACTTC,CASSESSVGYEQYF
TRBD2,-,TRBJ2-5,TRBV6-2/TRBV6-3,TGTGCCTCCCGCGGGGGAAACCAAGAGACCCAGTACTTC,CASRGGNQETQYF
-,-,TRBJ1-4,TRBV7-9,TGTGCCAGCAGCCCCTGGACCACCTCCACCGATGCAACTAATGAAAAACTGTTTTTT,CASSPWTTSTDATNEKLFF